The subject of this entry is one T cell receptor (beta chain). Its antigen is unknown. These data originate in a study of T cell clonotyping in hematopoietic cell transplantation. Study-level background: Pretransplant recipient samples were taken after cytoreduction. Overall study findings and caveats: Without cell sorting, CD4 versus CD8 contributions remain unresolved. After transplant, recipient diversity fell while pathologically expanded clonotypes grew through day 180.

Trimming shortened V by 2 bases and J by 1 base, and 6 bases separated the two germline ends. Germline V gene data show CDR1 as MDHEN and CDR2 as SYDVKM. The CDR3 is 14 residues long. Time point meaning: recipient sample about 28 days before transplant, after cytoreduction. Assay: immunoSEQ multiplex PCR; the TCRdb copy retains only in-frame clones and omits some. The repertoire includes roughly 30,000 clones, less than 85% of them detected once, and around 1.9% sits in the top ten. This sequence was found in a man aged 40-49 years with acute myeloid leukemia. Some clones in this sample may be carry-over from other donors' samples. Specimen: peripheral blood mononuclear cells, collected before stem cell transplant. The J gene is TRBJ1-5, the V gene TRBV28; D perhaps matches TRBD1 (5 bases). The CDR3 DNA is TGTGCCAGCAGTTTAGGGGACAGCAATCAGCCCCAGCATTTT. The encoded protein is CASSLGDSNQPQHF.